The present TCR beta chain was sequenced within a study of read filtering for tumor transcriptome and immune sequencing. This library used about 360 ng RNA and molecular barcoded adaptors spanning alpha/delta and beta/gamma chains. TCRdb recomputed calls from the reads with MiXCR, one row per CDR3 protein. The sample lists 100,000 to 150,000 distinct CDR3 sequences, around 13% occurring once. V was pared by 8 bases and J by 4 bases, with 9 bases of the junction left unmatched. The CDR3 totals 14 residues. CDR1 and CDR2 from the germline V gene are SQVTM and ANQGSEA. Sequencing was carried out using a population of CD138-negative cells sorted from bone marrow. The V call is TRBV29-1, the J call TRBJ2-1, with 9 bases identical to TRBD2. This clonotype originated in a donor aged 40 or older with multiple myeloma. The CDR3, as DNA: TGCAGCAGAATTAGCGGGAGTAGATACAATGAGCAGTTCTTC. Its translation: CSRISGSRYNEQFF.